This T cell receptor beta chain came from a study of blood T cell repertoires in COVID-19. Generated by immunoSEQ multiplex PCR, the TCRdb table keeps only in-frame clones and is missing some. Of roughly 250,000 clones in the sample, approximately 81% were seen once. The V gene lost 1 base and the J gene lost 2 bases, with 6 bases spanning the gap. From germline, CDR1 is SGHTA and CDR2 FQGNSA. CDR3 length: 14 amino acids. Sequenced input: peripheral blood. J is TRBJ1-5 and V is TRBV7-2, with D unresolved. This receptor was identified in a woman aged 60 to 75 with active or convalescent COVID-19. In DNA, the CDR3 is TGTGCCAGCAGCTTAGATCGAGGCAATCAGCCCCAGCATTTT. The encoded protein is CASSLDRGNQPQHF.